The next 8 T cell receptor beta chains were all read from a single sample in a study of cytomegalovirus exposure and HLA in healthy donors. PCR involved 60 Vbeta and 13 Jbeta primers. Sequenced by immunoSEQ multiplex PCR; TCRdb stores in-frame clones only, minus some. This sample has 93,000 or so clones; over 70% occur once, and the top ten carry approximately 4%. Sequenced material: PBMCs. All receptors derive from a man aged 50-59 years in good health and CMV-seropositive.

The gene calls are TRBV9 and TRBJ2-1; 9 bases map to TRBD1. The CDR3 covers 15 residues. Germline loops: CDR1 SGDLS, CDR2 YYNGEE. V gave up 0 bases and J gave up 6 bases; unmatched junction bases: 4. CDR3 coding DNA: TGTGCCAGCAGCGTAGAGGGACAGGGACGCAATGAGCAGTTCTTC. Protein: CASSVEGQGRNEQFF.

V is TRBV28 and J is TRBJ2-1; 9 bases fit TRBD1. This CDR3 spans 13 amino acids. Germline loops: CDR1 MDHEN, CDR2 SYDVKM. V shed 5 bases and J 7 bases; nucleotides not matched to a gene: 3. The CDR3 loop reads CASSDRGRNEQFF. The CDR3 bases are TGTGCCAGCAGTGACAGGGGGAGAAATGAGCAGTTCTTC.

This clone was counted a few times. The chain links TRBV6-5 to TRBJ1-5; D is undetermined. The CDR3 loop spans 15 amino acids. V was trimmed by 0 bases and J by 0 bases, leaving 6 bases between them. From germline, CDR1 is MNHEY and CDR2 SVGAGI. CDR3 protein: CASSYSINSNQPQHF. The CDR3 DNA sequence: TGTGCCAGCAGTTACTCAATTAATAGCAATCAGCCCCAGCATTTT.

The rearrangement links TRBV5-6 to TRBJ1-5; 7 bases are shared with TRBD1. Germline trimming cut 3 bases from V and 7 bases from J; bases unmatched to any gene: 7. Per the germline V gene, CDR1 is SGHDT and CDR2 is YYEEEE. The CDR3 length is 14 residues. Written as DNA, the CDR3 is TGTGCCAGCAGCTCAACAGGGGATGTACAGCCCCAGCATTTT. It encodes CASSSTGDVQPQHF.

The CDR3 loop is CASSPWTGEDYGYTF. The CDR3 DNA reads TGTGCCAGTAGTCCGTGGACAGGGGAGGACTATGGCTACACCTTC. The V and J genes are TRBV19 and TRBJ1-2; 9 nucleotides align to TRBD1. Germline loops: CDR1 LNHDA, CDR2 SQIVND (reference sequence). The length of the CDR3 is 15 residues. Trimming at V came to 5 bases and at J to 3 bases, leaving 7 bases not matched to a gene.

The rearrangement uses TRBV4-1 and TRBJ2-5, with TRBD2 as a possible D gene (5 bases). This CDR3 contains 13 residues. The germline V gene encodes CDR1 MGHRA and CDR2 YSYEKL. Trimming left V 4 bases short and J 5 bases short, with 11 bases between. The chain's CDR3 is CASSRWTGETQYF. The CDR3 DNA reads as TGCGCCAGCAGCCGATGGACGGGGGAGACCCAGTACTTC.

The J gene is TRBJ2-2, the V gene TRBV30; 8 bases match TRBD2. CDR3 length: 17 amino acids. Germline V lookup: CDR1 GTSNPN, CDR2 SVGIG (reference sequence). V trimming: 7 bases; J trimming: 7 bases; junction bases outside the gene matches: 20. The CDR3: CASSGTSLPLGFGELFF. CDR3 in DNA: TGTGCCTCTTCCGGGACTAGTCTTCCTTTGGGGTTCGGGGAGCTGTTTTTT.

This CDR3 is CASSLGLVGVGNEQFF. The CDR3 nucleotides read TGTGCCAGCAGCTTAGGTCTGGTGGGAGTGGGCAATGAGCAGTTCTTC. This chain connects TRBV7-6 to TRBJ2-1; the D gene is possibly TRBD2 (5 bases). Trimming took off 1 base at V and 6 bases at J, with 16 bases between the two ends. Germline-derived CDR1 and CDR2 are SGHVS and FNYEAQ. CDR3 length: 16 residues.